The 10 T cell receptor beta chains reported below all come from one sample, sequenced in a study of CD8 T cells in ankylosing spondylitis (TCRdb year 2017). On the study overall, not on this receptor specifically: Blood from ankylosing spondylitis patients appeared to be characterized by a TCR beta motif made up of several highly homologous amino acid variants.

The protocol used for the library was 5' RACE. This sample was sequenced with an Illumina HiSeq 2500. Clones were called with MiXCR by TCRdb after fastp trimmed the public reads at Q25, and only in-frame beta chains were retained. CDR3 protein duplicates are merged, each entry listing the most common genes and DNA. The sample table records 400,000 or so distinct CDR3 sequences; roughly a quarter of these occur just once. 0.89% of the sample is in the top ten clones. These receptors lack a known antigen. Sequenced input: blood, either unsorted or a sorted T cell fraction (not recorded which). These receptors all stem from a male donor with ankylosing spondylitis.

This clonotype was detected only a few times. The rearrangement joins TRBV4-1 to TRBJ2-7, with 9 positions matching TRBD1. CDR1 MGHRA and CDR2 YSYEKL come from the germline V gene. The CDR3 contains 15 residues. The trim removed 4 bases at V and 5 bases at J, leaving 9 bases unmatched. The CDR3 DNA reads as TGCGCCAGCAGCCGTGGACAGGGGCGGGCTGACGAGCAGTACTTC. Amino acids: CASSRGQGRADEQYF.

This clonotype was seen a few times. The V call is TRBV2, the J call TRBJ1-1; 8 nucleotides line up with TRBD1. Germline V lookup: CDR1 SNHLY, CDR2 FYNNEI. Unmatched junction bases numbered 7, after V lost 9 bases and J lost 4 bases. The CDR3 totals 13 residues. The CDR3 reads CARGTGQGTEAFF. In nucleotides, the CDR3 is TGTGCCAGGGGGACAGGTCAGGGCACTGAAGCTTTCTTT.

The table lists this clonotype with a count of one. This sequence joins TRBV20-1 and TRBJ2-1; D is possibly TRBD2 (7 bases). Germline V gene lookup returns CDR1 DFQATT and CDR2 SNEGSKA (reference sequence). The CDR3 totals 18 residues. V was clipped by 3 bases and J by 0 bases, with 21 bases between them. The CDR3 here is CSASSMEGGERSYNEQFF. CDR3 nucleotide sequence: TGCAGTGCTAGTTCGATGGAGGGGGGGGAGCGCTCCTACAATGAGCAGTTCTTC.

CDR3 sequence reads: CASRGFYGYTF. CDR3 coding DNA: TGTGCCAGCAGGGGATTCTATGGCTACACCTTC. The chain is built from TRBV25-1 and TRBJ1-2; no firm D call. This CDR3 is 11 amino acids long. The V gene lost 6 bases and the J gene lost 4 bases, with 6 bases spanning the gap. Germline-derived CDR1 and CDR2 are MGHDK and SYGVNS.

J is TRBJ2-2 and V is TRBV24-1; D ambiguous. The CDR3 length is 15 residues. Germline V gene lookup returns CDR1 KGHDR and CDR2 SFDVKD. Trimming cost V 7 bases and J 1 base, with 12 bases left between them. The CDR3 loop reads CATSDVRRNTGELFF. In nucleotides, the CDR3 is TGTGCCACCAGCGACGTACGCAGGAACACCGGGGAGCTGTTTTTT.

The sample holds a few counts of this clonotype. J is TRBJ2-1 and V is TRBV7-8; D gene ambiguous. The V gene lost 3 bases and the J gene lost 7 bases, with 7 bases spanning the gap. CDR1 SGHVS and CDR2 FQNEAQ come from the germline V gene. CDR3 size: 12 residues. CDR3 DNA sequence: TGTGCCAGCAGCTTTCTCTTAAATGAGCAGTTCTTC. This translates into CASSFLLNEQFF.

This clonotype was seen a handful of times. The rearrangement uses TRBV5-1 and TRBJ1-2, with 7 nucleotides matching TRBD1. The CDR3 runs 16 residues. V trimming: 0 bases; J trimming: 3 bases; junction bases outside the gene matches: 8. From germline, CDR1 is SGHRS and CDR2 YFSETQ. The CDR3 spells CASSLVVGGSDYGYTF. The CDR3 DNA sequence: TGCGCCAGCAGCTTGGTAGTAGGGGGCTCGGACTATGGCTACACCTTC.

The gene calls are TRBV5-1 and TRBJ2-3; 9 bases map to TRBD1. This CDR3 region has 16 residues. Trimming at V came to 4 bases and at J to 3 bases, leaving 9 bases not matched to a gene. The germline V gene has CDR1 SGHRS and CDR2 YFSETQ. The CDR3 region is CASSATGGAGTDTQYF. CDR3 coding DNA: TGCGCCAGCAGCGCCACAGGGGGCGCAGGGACAGATACGCAGTATTTT.

This clonotype was counted only a few times. V and J are TRBV5-1 and TRBJ2-2; the match to TRBD2 covers 8 bases. CDR1 is SGHRS and CDR2 is YFSETQ in the germline V gene. V shed 3 bases and J 2 bases; nucleotides not matched to a gene: 12. The CDR3 spans 18 residues. This CDR3 is CASSSGLAVSINTGELFF. CDR3 nucleotide sequence: TGCGCCAGCAGCTCAGGACTAGCCGTCTCGATCAACACCGGGGAGCTGTTTTTT.

This clonotype has at least ten counts. The chain joins TRBV18 to TRBJ2-3, with 9 bases that match TRBD2. The germline CDR1 and CDR2 sequences are KGHSH and LQKENI. V lost 4 bases, J lost 6 bases, and 17 bases stayed unmatched. The CDR3 runs to 18 residues. This chain's CDR3 is CASSRSARSSGDLDTQYF. The CDR3 bases are TGTGCCAGCTCACGGTCTGCCCGCTCTAGCGGGGATCTCGATACGCAGTATTTT.